One T cell receptor beta chain is described in this entry. Its matching antigen is unknown. J was trimmed by 5 bases and V by 2 bases; bases with no gene match: 6. The germline V gene encodes CDR1 SGDLS and CDR2 YYNGEE. This CDR3 is built from 15 residues. The data belong to a study of cytomegalovirus exposure and HLA in healthy donors. The PCR made use of 60 Vbeta and 13 Jbeta primers. The method was immunoSEQ multiplex PCR; TCRdb's version includes in-frame clones alone and lacks a portion of them. Of roughly 110,000 clones listed, approximately 79% were seen once; the top ten hold 14%. Regarding the study as a whole: As confirmed in vitro, a few CMV-associated chains were specific for CMV antigens. Immune exposure data for these donors was limited to CMV serostatus.

It was healthy bone marrow donors who served as donors. The study sampled nominally healthy donors, though unrecorded immune exposures were likely. Material: PBMCs. This sequence joins TRBV9 and TRBJ2-5, with 10 bases matching TRBD2. The TCR sequence derives from a middle-aged woman in good health and CMV-seropositive. CDR3 residues: CASSVIAGGGETQYF. The CDR3, as DNA: TGTGCCAGCAGCGTTATAGCGGGAGGAGGCGAGACCCAGTACTTC.